This TCR beta chain appears in the sequencing data of a study of T cells after yellow fever vaccination. Study-wide results and limits: Post-booster repertoires contained most primary-vaccination clones again (about 95% CD4, 85% to 90% CD8). FACS-sorted repertoires could harbor abundant contaminating bulk-population clonotypes. Clonotypes appearing in both CD4 and CD8 compartments existed, and their share was small.

Germline CDR1 reads SGHDN; CDR2 reads FVKESK. Germline trimming cut 5 bases from V and 4 bases from J; bases unmatched to any gene: 10. This CDR3 has 15 amino acids. Comment on this clonotype: Antigen: not known.

Universal primer sites and UMIs were introduced during 5'RACE template-switching synthesis of TCR cDNA. TCRdb re-called the 5' RACE reads with MiXCR, one entry per CDR3 protein. The sample carries hundreds of thousands of distinct CDR3 sequences, under 14% recorded once. The receptor was derived from a man aged 18 to 35 who received the YFV17D yellow fever vaccine. The sequencing here drew on PBMCs, taken on the day of the first yellow fever vaccination. The chain recombines TRBV14 with TRBJ1-2, with TRBD1 matching 7 bases. Here the CDR3 DNA reads TGTGCCAGCAGCAAGGTACCGGGACAGATCTATGGCTACACCTTC. It yields the protein CASSKVPGQIYGYTF.